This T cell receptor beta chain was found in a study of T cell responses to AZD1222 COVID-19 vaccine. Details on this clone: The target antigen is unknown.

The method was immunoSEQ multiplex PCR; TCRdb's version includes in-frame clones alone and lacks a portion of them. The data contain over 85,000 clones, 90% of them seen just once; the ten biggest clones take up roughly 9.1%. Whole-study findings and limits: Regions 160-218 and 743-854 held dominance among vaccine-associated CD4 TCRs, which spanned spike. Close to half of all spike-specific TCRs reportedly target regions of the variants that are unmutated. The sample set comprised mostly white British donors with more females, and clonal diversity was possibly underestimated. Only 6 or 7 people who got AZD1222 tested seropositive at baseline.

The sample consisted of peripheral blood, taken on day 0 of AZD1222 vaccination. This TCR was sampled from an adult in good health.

Written as DNA, the CDR3 is TGTGCCAGCAGCTTAAGAAGAGGCAGGGGGAACACCGGGGAGCTGTTTTTT. Protein sequence: CASSLRRGRGNTGELFF. V usage is TRBV7-3 and J usage is TRBJ2-2; TRBD1 might be the D (6 bases). The CDR3 consists of 17 residues. CDR1 and CDR2 (germline): SGHTA, FQGTGA. V lost 1 base and J lost 1, with 13 bases in between.